Below, 27 T cell receptor beta chains from the same sample are listed, as sequenced in a study of graft-versus-host responses after intestinal transplantation. Profiling relied on immunoSEQ multiplex PCR, and the TCRdb table lists in-frame clones only, not all of them. Of about 130,000 clones in the sample, roughly nine tenths were seen once. These receptors have no known antigen. The sequencing used unstimulated CD4+ T cells sorted from spleen or lymph node cells, collected before intestinal transplant. These receptors came from a human donor who received an intestinal transplant.

V and J are TRBV19 and TRBJ2-5; D possibly matches TRBD1 or TRBD2 (6 bases each). The CDR3 length is 16 residues. V lost 7 bases, J lost 3 bases, and 21 bases lay in between. Germline V lookup: CDR1 LNHDA, CDR2 SQIVND (reference sequence). CDR3 residues: CASTQRGELREETQYF. The CDR3 DNA reads as TGTGCCAGTACCCAAAGGGGGGAGCTACGCGAAGAGACCCAGTACTTC.

J is TRBJ1-4 and V is TRBV4-1, with D hard to call. V was cut by 2 bases and J by 9 bases, with 13 bases left in between. Germline V gene data show CDR1 as MGHRA and CDR2 as YSYEKL. The CDR3 has 14 residues. CDR3 nucleotides: TGCGCCAGCAGCCAACTTAACACCTTGCAAAAACTGTTTTTT. Its translation is CASSQLNTLQKLFF.

This chain links TRBV11-2 with TRBJ1-6; D gene ambiguous. V lost 3 bases and J 9 bases, leaving 15 bases between the germline ends. CDR1 SGHAT and CDR2 FQNNGV come from the germline V gene. The CDR3 runs to 15 residues. The CDR3 DNA is TGTGCCAGCAGCTTTCAACTGGGTTCGAGTTCACCCCTCCACTTT. This gives the protein CASSFQLGSSSPLHF.

V usage is TRBV6-5 and J usage is TRBJ2-1; D call uncertain. The germline V gene has CDR1 MNHEY and CDR2 SVGAGI. The CDR3 covers 16 residues. V was shortened by 0 bases and J by 3 bases, with 12 bases between the two germline ends. The CDR3 DNA is TGTGCCAGCAGTTACTCGTACCGGAGAGACTACAATGAGCAGTTCTTC. Protein: CASSYSYRRDYNEQFF.

A single count supports this clone. Here the CDR3 reads CASQRGLETQYF. For the CDR3, the DNA is TGTGCCTCTCAAAGGGGGTTAGAGACCCAGTACTTC. The V call is TRBV2, the J call TRBJ2-5; tentatively, D is TRBD1 (6 bases). There are 12 residues in the CDR3. V shed 11 bases and J shed 4 bases, with 14 bases lying between them. CDR1 and CDR2 from the germline V gene are SNHLY and FYNNEI.

This chain connects TRBV5-1 to TRBJ2-5; TRBD1 might be the D (6 bases). This CDR3 contains 13 residues. Trimming cost V 7 bases and J 0 bases, with 10 bases left between them. Germline loops: CDR1 SGHRS, CDR2 YFSETQ. The CDR3 protein is CASGRQDQETQYF. CDR3 bases: TGCGCCAGCGGGAGACAGGACCAAGAGACCCAGTACTTC.

This chain connects TRBV2 to TRBJ2-7; D ambiguous. V lost 4 bases and J 2 bases, leaving 12 bases between the germline ends. From germline, CDR1 is SNHLY and CDR2 FYNNEI. The CDR3 length is 14 residues. The CDR3 DNA reads as TGTGCCAGCAGTGTGTCCGACGTCGCCTACGAGCAGTACTTC. Translating gives CASSVSDVAYEQYF.

The chain links TRBV4-1 to TRBJ2-1; TRBD2 matches at 7 bases. V trimming: 3 bases; J trimming: 9 bases; junction bases outside the gene matches: 14. Germline assignment: CDR1 MGHRA and CDR2 YSYEKL. CDR3 length: 16 residues. CDR3: CASSQWGGAGHGEQFF. The CDR3 nucleotides read TGCGCCAGCAGCCAGTGGGGGGGAGCGGGGCATGGTGAGCAGTTCTTC.

The rearrangement joins TRBV15 to TRBJ2-2, with D perhaps matching TRBD1 (5 bases). The V gene lost 2 bases and the J gene lost 4 bases, with 11 bases spanning the gap. The germline V gene encodes CDR1 LNHNV and CDR2 YYDKDF (reference sequence). The CDR3 length is 15 residues. CDR3 in DNA: TGTGCCACCAGCAGATCGCAAAGGGGCACCGGGGAGCTGTTTTTT. This sequence encodes CATSRSQRGTGELFF.

This rearrangement joins TRBV5-1 to TRBJ2-1, with D perhaps being TRBD1 or TRBD2 (5 bases each). This CDR3 comprises 15 residues. Trimming took off 4 bases at V and 0 bases at J, with 11 bases between the two ends. Germline CDR1 SGHRS, CDR2 YFSETQ. DNA of the CDR3: TGCGCCAGCAGCCCATGGGGGAGCTCCTACAATGAGCAGTTCTTC. It translates to CASSPWGSSYNEQFF.

The chain combines TRBV11-2 with TRBJ2-3; D ambiguous. The CDR3 has 14 amino acids. Germline CDR1 and CDR2: SGHAT and FQNNGV. V lost 1 base and J lost 1, with 6 bases in between. CDR3 sequence reads: CASSLVVGTDTQYF. CDR3 sequence (DNA): TGTGCCAGCAGCTTAGTAGTCGGCACAGATACGCAGTATTTT. The whole variable domain, remainder taken from reference TRBV11-2 and TRBJ2-3, is EAGVAQSPRYKIIEKRQSVAFWCNPISGHATLYWYQQILGQGPKLLIQFQNNGVVDDSQLPKDRFSAERLKGVDSTLKIQPAKLEDSAVYLCASSLVVGTDTQYFGPGTRLTVL.

The V gene is TRBV6-6, the J gene TRBJ2-5, with 13 bases that match TRBD2. Per germline, CDR1 MNHNY and CDR2 SVGAGI (reference sequence). This CDR3 region has 15 residues. Trimming took 6 bases from V and 7 from J; bases not matched to a gene: 8. CDR3 nucleotides: TGTGCCAGCAGACGAGGGACTAGCGGGGAAGGGACCCAGTACTTC. This gives the protein CASRRGTSGEGTQYF.

The chain uses TRBV11-2 and TRBJ2-3; TRBD2 agrees at 9 bases. V was pared by 0 bases and J by 5 bases, with 9 bases of the junction left unmatched. Germline values: CDR1 SGHAT, CDR2 FQNNGV. The CDR3 runs 17 residues. In DNA, the CDR3 is TGTGCCAGCAGCTTAGAGGGACGGCGGGGGGGCGTAGATACGCAGTATTTT. Translated, it gives CASSLEGRRGGVDTQYF.

The rearrangement uses TRBV9 and TRBJ1-2; TRBD1 agrees at 11 bases. The germline V gene encodes CDR1 SGDLS and CDR2 YYNGEE. The CDR3 has 17 amino acids. After removal of 0 bases from V and 4 bases from J, the junction contained 8 bases not matched to a gene. Here the CDR3 reads CASSVADRGLGGYGYTF. The CDR3 coding sequence is TGTGCCAGCAGCGTAGCGGACAGGGGGCTTGGGGGCTATGGCTACACCTTC.

The rearrangement links TRBV29-1 to TRBJ2-3; 11 positions agree with TRBD1. The ends lost 7 bases at V and 4 bases at J; junction bases unmatched: 7. The CDR3 loop spans 14 amino acids. CDR1 and CDR2 (germline): SQVTM, ANQGSEA. This chain's CDR3 is CSAIGQGASDTQYF. The CDR3 DNA follows: TGCAGCGCCATCGGACAGGGGGCATCAGATACGCAGTATTTT.

CDR3 coding DNA: TGTGCCAGCAGTTACCCGCTTACAGGGGGCCCTAAGACCGGGGAGCTGTTTTTT. Protein product: CASSYPLTGGPKTGELFF. J is TRBJ2-2 and V is TRBV6-7; 9 nucleotides align to TRBD1. TRBV6-7 is assigned to the ORF class and has an uncertain function. V lost 2 bases to trimming and J lost 5 bases; unmatched junction nucleotides: 12. The CDR3 has 18 residues.

The V call is TRBV5-1, the J call TRBJ2-7; D not resolved. Germline loops: CDR1 SGHRS, CDR2 YFSETQ. Trimming stripped 1 base from V and 2 bases from J, with 7 bases between. This CDR3 comprises 13 residues. CDR3 protein: CASSLLSAYEQYF. In DNA form, the CDR3 reads TGCGCCAGCAGCTTGCTGTCAGCCTACGAGCAGTACTTC.

This rearrangement joins TRBV19 to TRBJ2-7; 8 positions agree with TRBD1. CDR1 and CDR2 from the germline V gene are LNHDA and SQIVND (reference sequence). The V gene end was trimmed by 8 bases and the J gene end by 2 bases; junction bases not matched to a gene: 8. This CDR3 contains 14 residues. CDR3 amino acids: CASGLQGQAYEQYF. The CDR3 region has the DNA TGTGCCAGTGGATTGCAGGGACAGGCCTACGAGCAGTACTTC.

The rearrangement links TRBV9 to TRBJ2-1; D gene ambiguous. Trimming stripped 3 bases from V and 9 bases from J, with 10 bases between. CDR3 length: 12 residues. The germline CDR1 and CDR2 sequences are SGDLS and YYNGEE. The CDR3 spells CASSASSGEQFF. In DNA form, the CDR3 reads TGTGCCAGCAGCGCCTCTTCGGGTGAGCAGTTCTTC.

This clone was detected a few times. The chain joins TRBV12-5 to TRBJ2-1, with D perhaps TRBD2 (5 bases). V was pared by 3 bases and J by 5 bases, with 14 bases between. CDR1 and CDR2 (germline): LGHNT, FRNRAP. The CDR3 extends over 15 amino acids. CDR3: CASGFGVARDNEQFF. CDR3 nucleotides: TGTGCTAGTGGTTTCGGGGTAGCACGTGACAATGAGCAGTTCTTC.

This chain uses TRBV7-9 with TRBJ1-4; no clear D gene. Trimming pared 8 bases from V and 4 bases from J, leaving 20 bases between. Germline CDR1 and CDR2: SEHNR and FQNEAQ (reference sequence). There are 16 residues in the CDR3. The CDR3: CASGPGGARSNEKLFF. CDR3 coding DNA: TGTGCCAGCGGACCCGGCGGTGCACGGAGTAATGAAAAACTGTTTTTT. The full variable domain, completed using reference TRBV7-9 and TRBJ1-4, is DTGVSQNPRHKITKRGQNVTFRCDPISEHNRLYWYRQTLGQGPEFLTYFQNEAQLEKSRLLSDRFSAERPKGSFSTLEIQRTEQGDSAMYLCASGPGGARSNEKLFFGSGTQLSVL.

This sequence joins TRBV11-2 and TRBJ1-2; tentative D call: TRBD1 (5 bases). V lost 1 base and J lost 4, with 10 bases in between. The CDR3 contains 14 residues. From germline, CDR1 is SGHAT and CDR2 FQNNGV. The CDR3: CASSLGGTSYGYTF. In nucleotides, the CDR3 is TGTGCCAGCAGCTTAGGTGGGACTTCCTATGGCTACACCTTC.

The chain is built from TRBV18 and TRBJ1-6, with TRBD1 identical over 7 bases. CDR1 KGHSH and CDR2 LQKENI come from the germline V gene. CDR3 size: 15 residues. With V trimmed by 1 base and J by 6 bases, 3 bases remained unmatched. The CDR3 coding sequence is TGTGCCAGCTCACCACGCACAGGGGTTAATTCACCCCTCCACTTT. Translating gives CASSPRTGVNSPLHF.

The chain recombines TRBV7-9 with TRBJ1-1; tentative D call: TRBD1 (5 bases). Trimming removed 9 bases at V and 2 bases at J, with 13 bases between. Germline CDR1 reads SEHNR; CDR2 reads FQNEAQ (reference sequence). The CDR3 is made up of 13 amino acids. Written as DNA, the CDR3 is TGTGCCAGTAGGGGTGAGGATAACACTGAAGCTTTCTTT. Translating it yields CASRGEDNTEAFF. Variable domain in full (rest from reference TRBV7-9 and TRBJ1-1): DTGVSQNPRHKITKRGQNVTFRCDPISEHNRLYWYRQTLGQGPEFLTYFQNEAQLEKSRLLSDRFSAERPKGSFSTLEIQRTEQGDSAMYLCASRGEDNTEAFFGQGTRLTVV.

The rearrangement links TRBV5-6 to TRBJ2-7; D gene ambiguous. CDR1 and CDR2 (germline): SGHDT, YYEEEE. V was shortened by 0 bases and J by 7 bases, with 5 bases between the two germline ends. The CDR3 is made up of 11 amino acids. The chain's CDR3 is CASSLDREQYF. The DNA for the CDR3 is TGTGCCAGCAGCTTGGACAGAGAGCAGTACTTC.

This chain joins TRBV27 and TRBJ2-7, with D perhaps TRBD1 (6 bases). The CDR3 runs to 15 residues. Germline V gives CDR1 MNHEY, CDR2 SMNVEV (reference sequence). V lost 8 bases and J 5 bases, leaving 22 bases between the germline ends. This chain's CDR3 is CASHPSTGVWDEQYF. CDR3 DNA: TGTGCCAGCCACCCTTCGACAGGAGTTTGGGACGAGCAGTACTTC.

In DNA form, the CDR3 reads TGTGCCAGCAGCTTGACAGGGAAAGGCTACACCTTC. As protein: CASSLTGKGYTF. This chain uses TRBV5-4 with TRBJ1-2; TRBD1 is a possible D gene (6 bases). CDR1 and CDR2 from the germline V gene are SGHNT and YYREEE (reference sequence). Trimming took 1 base from V and 8 from J, leaving 9 bases between them. The CDR3 has 12 residues.